This passage covers 8 T cell receptor beta chains from one sample sequenced in a study of T cell repertoires in cytomegalovirus infection (dated by TCRdb to between 2018 and 2021). Sequencing was performed on an Illumina HiSeq 1500. Using fastp at Q25 and MiXCR, TCRdb reprocessed the public reads and kept productive beta chains. Rows matching on CDR3 protein sequence are summarized as one entry with the most common DNA and genes. This sample is represented by 290,000 or so distinct CDR3 sequences; about 8.8% of them were singletons. The top ten clones comprise more than 2.5% of the sample. Sequenced input: PBMCs. Receptors originate from a human donor in good health (CMV status not recorded). Some clones in this sample may be carry-over from other donors' samples.

At least ten counts were recorded for this clonotype. This chain links TRBV29-1 with TRBJ2-7; TRBD1 matches 7 bases. This CDR3 has 12 residues. Germline V gene data show CDR1 as SQVTM and CDR2 as ANQGSEA. The CDR3 DNA follows: TGCAGTGGGGGACAGCACTCCTACGAGCAGTACTTC. The encoded protein is CSGGQHSYEQYF.

This clonotype showed up many times. The chain is built from TRBV12-3 or TRBV12-4 and TRBJ2-1; the D gene is possibly TRBD2 (5 bases). V gave up 3 bases and J gave up 10 bases, with 10 bases separating them. This CDR3 comprises 12 residues. CDR3 sequence: CASSLRAFEQFF. The DNA of the CDR3 is TGTGCCAGCAGTTTGCGGGCGTTCGAGCAGTTCTTC.

This clonotype was seen ten or more times. V is TRBV12-5 and J is TRBJ2-6; no clear D gene. Germline values: CDR1 LGHNT, CDR2 FRNRAP. Between the trimmed V and J ends, which lost 3 bases and 0 bases, there was a span of 9 bases. This CDR3 has 16 residues. Here the CDR3 reads CASGFFLTSGANVLTF. Written as DNA, the CDR3 is TGTGCTAGTGGTTTTTTTCTGACCTCTGGGGCCAACGTCCTGACTTTC.

This clonotype was detected ten times or more. The chain joins TRBV2 to TRBJ2-7, with D unresolved. CDR1 and CDR2 from the germline V gene are SNHLY and FYNNEI. The CDR3 length is 13 residues. The V end was cut by 6 bases, the J end by 7 bases, with 16 bases between. CDR3 DNA sequence: TGTGCCAGCAGCGTGACCCCGTCCGGGGAGCAGTACGTC. It encodes CASSVTPSGEQYV.

This clonotype was observed many times. The chain employs TRBV7-2 and TRBJ2-1; 9 positions match TRBD2. The CDR3 length is 15 residues. CDR1 is SGHTA and CDR2 is FQGNSA in the germline V gene. The V and J ends lost 2 bases and 4 bases, in that order; junction bases with no gene match: 3. The CDR3, as DNA: TGTGCCAGCAGCTTACAAGCGGGGGGATACAATGAGCAGTTCTTC. Amino acid sequence: CASSLQAGGYNEQFF.

This chain links TRBV18 with TRBJ2-7, with D unresolved. The germline V gene encodes CDR1 KGHSH and CDR2 LQKENI. The CDR3 extends over 13 amino acids. With 5 bases removed from V and 1 base from J, the gap between germline ends came to 9 bases. In DNA, the CDR3 is TGTGCCAGCTCAGGTACAGCGTCCTACGAGCAGTACTTC. Residues: CASSGTASYEQYF.

J is TRBJ1-1 and V is TRBV28, with D maybe TRBD1 (5 bases). The ends were cut back, 6 bases at V and 1 base at J, with 15 bases in the middle. The CDR3 sequence is 15 residues long. CDR1 is MDHEN and CDR2 is SYDVKM in the germline V gene. CDR3 sequence reads: CASSAPRGPNTEAFF. CDR3 nucleotide sequence: TGTGCCAGCAGCGCCCCTCGGGGCCCGAACACTGAAGCTTTCTTT.

The table lists this clonotype with many counts. V and J are TRBV7-8 and TRBJ2-1, with D perhaps given as TRBD1 or TRBD2 (5 bases each). Per the germline V gene, CDR1 is SGHVS and CDR2 is FQNEAQ. Trimming removed 3 bases from V and 1 base from J, with 10 bases in between. This CDR3 has 15 residues. The CDR3 nucleotides are TGTGCCAGCAGCTTTGGGACGGGTTCCTACAATGAGCAGTTCTTC. The encoded protein is CASSFGTGSYNEQFF.